What follows is one TCR beta chain and its context. Its antigen is still unknown. The PCR was carried out with 60 Vbeta primers and 13 Jbeta primers. This table comes from immunoSEQ multiplex PCR, and its TCRdb copy is limited to in-frame clones, with some not included. The sample has around 270,000 clones, 80% seen once. The data derive from a study of cytomegalovirus exposure and HLA in healthy donors. Notes on the study in general: Later analysis associated a missense DCLRE1C variant with TCR beta V- and J-gene trimming.

Germline V gene sequence: CDR1 SNHLY, CDR2 FYNNEI. V was pared by 1 base and J by 6 bases, with 12 bases between. This CDR3 is built from 14 residues. Input material: PBMCs. The chain combines TRBV2 with TRBJ1-2; D possibly corresponds to TRBD1 (5 bases). The clonotype comes from a girl between 2 and 10 years old in good health and CMV-seronegative. CDR3 amino acids: CASSEDWGVDGYTF. For the CDR3, the DNA is TGTGCCAGCAGTGAAGATTGGGGCGTGGATGGCTACACCTTC.